These 18 T cell receptor beta chains were all obtained from the same sample, sequenced in a study of shared clonotypes between healthy human individuals. The repertoire was sequenced with immunoSEQ multiplex PCR; TCRdb's copy has only in-frame clones and lacks some. The table has over a million clones, 98% to 99% seen once. Sequenced input: naive CD4+ T cells sorted from blood. Subset: CD45RA+ positively selected. These receptors all come from a young man in good health.

The chain joins TRBV29-1 to TRBJ2-5, with unresolved D. CDR1 and CDR2 from the germline V gene are SQVTM and ANQGSEA. Trimming cost V 8 bases and J 0 bases, with 10 bases left between them. The CDR3 sequence is 12 residues long. The CDR3 region is CSLLGYQETQYF. The CDR3 bases are TGCAGCCTCCTTGGATACCAAGAGACCCAGTACTTC.

The CDR3 nucleotides are TGTGCCAGCAGCGTTCCAGGGGCTGCCTACGAGCAGTACTTC. This sequence encodes CASSVPGAAYEQYF. This chain joins TRBV5-5 and TRBJ2-7, with D maybe TRBD1 (6 bases). CDR3 size: 14 residues. Germline V gene data show CDR1 as SGHKS and CDR2 as YYEKEE (reference sequence). With 4 bases removed from V and 2 bases from J, the gap between germline ends came to 13 bases.

This chain connects TRBV18 to TRBJ2-5, with a possible D match to TRBD1 (5 bases). Germline values: CDR1 KGHSH, CDR2 LQKENI. There are 14 residues in the CDR3. Trimming pared 1 base from V and 3 bases from J, leaving 9 bases between. The CDR3 loop is CASSPLRQKETQYF. As DNA, the CDR3 is TGTGCCAGCTCACCACTACGACAGAAAGAGACCCAGTACTTC. Looking up the rest from reference TRBV18 and TRBJ2-5 gives the full variable domain: NAGVMQNPRHLVRRRGQEARLRCSPMKGHSHVYWYRQLPEEGLKFMVYLQKENIIDESGMPKERFSAEFPKEGPSILRIQQVVRGDSAAYFCASSPLRQKETQYFGPGTRLLVL.

The chain links TRBV25-1 to TRBJ1-1; D remains unclear. The CDR3 totals 14 residues. The V end lost 6 bases, the J end lost 0 bases, and 11 bases lay between the germline ends. Germline V gives CDR1 MGHDK, CDR2 SYGVNS. As DNA, the CDR3 is TGTGCCAGCAGATATGGCGGATTGAACACTGAAGCTTTCTTT. It yields the protein CASRYGGLNTEAFF.

The chain joins TRBV30 to TRBJ1-1; TRBD1 matches 9 bases. V shed 2 bases and J 8 bases; nucleotides not matched to a gene: 6. This CDR3 comprises 13 residues. Germline V gene lookup returns CDR1 GTSNPN and CDR2 SVGIG (reference sequence). CDR3 residues: CAWSRTGEKEAFF. CDR3 bases: TGTGCCTGGAGTAGGACAGGGGAAAAAGAAGCTTTCTTT.

This clone was recorded only once. CDR3 DNA sequence: TGCGCCAGCAGTCAAATTTCAGAGACCCAGTACTTC. Its translation is CASSQISETQYF. The genes are TRBV5-1 and TRBJ2-5; no firm D call. CDR1 and CDR2 (germline): SGHRS, YFSETQ. CDR3 size: 12 residues. V lost 5 bases to trimming and J lost 4 bases, with 9 bases between them.

The rearrangement uses TRBV10-3 and TRBJ2-7; 13 bases are shared with TRBD2. Losses at the gene ends were 2 bases for V and 3 bases for J; bases not matched to a gene: 1. The germline V gene has CDR1 ENHRY and CDR2 SYGVKD. CDR3 length: 15 amino acids. The CDR3 DNA sequence: TGTGCCATCAGTGAGGGGACTAGCGGGGTCTACGAGCAGTACTTC. The encoded protein is CAISEGTSGVYEQYF.

The V gene is TRBV18, the J gene TRBJ2-2; D unresolved. Trimming cost V 5 bases and J 0 bases, with 4 bases left between them. Germline lookup yields CDR1 KGHSH and CDR2 LQKENI. This CDR3 comprises 13 residues. In nucleotides, the CDR3 is TGTGCCAGCTCAACTTCGAACACCGGGGAGCTGTTTTTT. Its protein product is CASSTSNTGELFF.

The chain recombines TRBV7-2 with TRBJ2-7; weak D call: TRBD1 (5 bases). Trimming removed 3 bases from V and 2 bases from J, with 11 bases in between. From germline, CDR1 is SGHTA and CDR2 FQGNSA. CDR3 length equals 14 residues. Here the CDR3 DNA reads TGTGCCAGCAGCTTGTCGACAGACGCCTACGAGCAGTACTTC. It encodes CASSLSTDAYEQYF.

The V and J genes are TRBV29-1 and TRBJ1-2; D possibly corresponds to TRBD1 (5 bases). This CDR3 region has 15 residues. V was trimmed by 6 bases and J by 8 bases, leaving 25 bases between them. The germline V gene has CDR1 SQVTM and CDR2 ANQGSEA. CDR3 in amino acids: CSVLSGARVGIGYTF. In DNA form, the CDR3 reads TGCAGCGTACTTTCTGGTGCCAGGGTGGGAATAGGCTACACCTTC.

This sequence joins TRBV25-1 and TRBJ1-1; a weak D match, TRBD1 (5 bases). Germline loops: CDR1 MGHDK, CDR2 SYGVNS. V was trimmed by 2 bases and J by 4 bases, leaving 11 bases between them. The length of the CDR3 is 14 residues. The CDR3 protein is CASSERGRGTEAFF. For the CDR3, the DNA is TGTGCCAGCAGTGAACGGGGGAGAGGCACTGAAGCTTTCTTT. Supplemented by reference TRBV25-1 and TRBJ1-1, the full variable domain reads EADIYQTPRYLVIGTGKKITLECSQTMGHDKMYWYQQDPGMELHLIHYSYGVNSTEKGDLSSESTVSRIRTEHFPLTLESARPSHTSQYLCASSERGRGTEAFFGQGTRLTVV.

This clone was recorded once. CDR3 nucleotide sequence: TGTGCCAGCAGCGTGGGACAGCACACCGGGGAGCTGTTTTTT. Amino acids: CASSVGQHTGELFF. The chain combines TRBV28 with TRBJ2-2; TRBD1 matches 7 bases. The CDR3 contains 14 residues. The ends lost 6 bases at V and 3 bases at J; junction bases unmatched: 4. Germline lookup yields CDR1 MDHEN and CDR2 SYDVKM.

The rearrangement joins TRBV9 to TRBJ2-3, with TRBD2 matching over 9 bases. Trimming removed 4 bases from V and 3 bases from J; junction bases left unmatched: 9. The germline CDR1 and CDR2 sequences are SGDLS and YYNGEE. The CDR3 has 16 amino acids. In DNA form, the CDR3 reads TGTGCCAGCAGCTATCGGGCGCTAGCGGGAACAGATACGCAGTATTTT. It translates to CASSYRALAGTDTQYF. Using reference TRBV9 and TRBJ2-3 for the parts outside the CDR3, the full variable domain is DSGVTQTPKHLITATGQRVTLRCSPRSGDLSVYWYQQSLDQGLQFLIQYYNGEERAKGNILERFSAQQFPDLHSELNLSSLELGDSALYFCASSYRALAGTDTQYFGPGTRLTVL.

The gene calls are TRBV5-1 and TRBJ1-1; 10 bases fit TRBD1. Trimming took 0 bases from V and 1 from J; bases not matched to a gene: 0. CDR3 length equals 15 residues. CDR1 and CDR2 (germline): SGHRS, YFSETQ. Here the CDR3 reads CASSLGDRGNTEAFF. The CDR3 nucleotides are TGCGCCAGCAGCTTGGGGGACAGGGGGAACACTGAAGCTTTCTTT.

The V gene is TRBV6-1, the J gene TRBJ1-4, with D maybe TRBD1 (6 bases). This CDR3 has 14 residues. In germline, CDR1 is MNHNS, CDR2 SASEGT. Trimming stripped 7 bases from V and 7 bases from J, with 16 bases between. The CDR3 loop reads CASIDGGGSEKLFF. DNA of the CDR3: TGTGCCAGCATCGATGGGGGGGGCAGTGAAAAACTGTTTTTT.

The chain is built from TRBV6-6 and TRBJ2-1; D is perhaps TRBD2 (6 bases). Germline CDR1 is MNHNY and CDR2 is SVGAGI (reference sequence). V gave up 8 bases and J gave up 2 bases, with 16 bases separating them. This CDR3 comprises 15 residues. CDR3 sequence (DNA): TGTGCCAGCGGGGAAACGGGACTTGCCTACAATGAGCAGTTCTTC. The encoded protein is CASGETGLAYNEQFF.

The chain carries TRBV6-5 and TRBJ2-5; a weak D match, TRBD1 (5 bases). The CDR3 spans 11 residues. The ends were cut back, 4 bases at V and 7 bases at J, with 7 bases in the middle. Germline CDR1 MNHEY, CDR2 SVGAGI. The CDR3 sequence is CASSFQGTQYF. The CDR3 coding sequence is TGTGCCAGCAGTTTCCAGGGGACCCAGTACTTC.

The J gene is TRBJ1-1, the V gene TRBV5-4; D might be TRBD1 (5 bases). V was shortened by 3 bases and J by 1 base, with 10 bases between the two germline ends. The CDR3 has 14 amino acids. CDR1 and CDR2 from the germline V gene are SGHNT and YYREEE (reference sequence). The CDR3 spells CASSSRVGNTEAFF. The CDR3 DNA follows: TGTGCCAGCAGCTCCAGGGTCGGGAACACTGAAGCTTTCTTT.